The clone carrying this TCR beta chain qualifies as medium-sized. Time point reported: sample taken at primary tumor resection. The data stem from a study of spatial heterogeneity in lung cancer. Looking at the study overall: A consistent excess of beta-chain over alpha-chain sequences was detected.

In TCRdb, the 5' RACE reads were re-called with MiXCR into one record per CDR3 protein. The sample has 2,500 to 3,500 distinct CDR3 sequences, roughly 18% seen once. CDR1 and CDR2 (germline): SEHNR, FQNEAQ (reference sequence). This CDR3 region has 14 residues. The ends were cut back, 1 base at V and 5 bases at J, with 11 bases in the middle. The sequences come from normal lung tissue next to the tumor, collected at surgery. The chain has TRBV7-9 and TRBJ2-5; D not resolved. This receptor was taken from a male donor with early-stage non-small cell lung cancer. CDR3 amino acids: CASSLVTADETQYF. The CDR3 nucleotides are TGTGCCAGCAGCTTAGTGACGGCGGACGAGACCCAGTACTTC.